Below are 27 T cell receptor beta chains sequenced from a single sample in a study of blood T cell repertoires in COVID-19. Here immunoSEQ multiplex PCR was the method, and the copy in TCRdb shows in-frame clones only, minus some. The data hold approximately 97,000 clones, with 75% to 95% observed a single time. Material: peripheral blood. The receptors stem from a man aged 60 to 75 with acute or convalescent COVID-19.

The chain couples TRBV19 to TRBJ1-3; D gene ambiguous. V lost 5 bases, J lost 0 bases, and 8 bases lay in between. Germline CDR1 is LNHDA and CDR2 is SQIVND (reference sequence). This CDR3 region has 14 residues. The CDR3 bases are TGTGCCAGTAGTCTCCGGGACTCTGGAAACACCATATATTTT. Translation: CASSLRDSGNTIYF. Based on the CDR3 plus reference TRBV19 and TRBJ1-3, the full variable domain is DGGITQSPKYLFRKEGQNVTLSCEQNLNHDAMYWYRQDPGQGLRLIYYSQIVNDFQKGDIAEGYSVSREKKESFPLTVTSAQKNPTAFYLCASSLRDSGNTIYFGEGSWLTVV.

V and J are TRBV7-9 and TRBJ1-3; weak D call: TRBD1 (6 bases). The CDR3 contains 15 residues. The ends were cut back, 5 bases at V and 3 bases at J, with 14 bases in the middle. Germline values: CDR1 SEHNR, CDR2 FQNEAQ (reference sequence). CDR3 bases: TGTGCCAGCAGCCAGACAGGAGGTGATGGAAACACCATATATTTT. This sequence encodes CASSQTGGDGNTIYF.

This clone was seen once. The rearrangement uses TRBV6-5 and TRBJ2-7; possibly TRBD1 for D (7 bases). The CDR3 loop spans 15 amino acids. Germline V gene lookup returns CDR1 MNHEY and CDR2 SVGAGI. The V end was cut by 6 bases, the J end by 4 bases, with 19 bases between. CDR3 sequence reads: CASRSGGDRQYEQYV. The CDR3 bases are TGTGCCAGCAGATCTGGCGGGGACAGACAATACGAGCAGTACGTC.

The chain uses TRBV5-4 and TRBJ1-1; D may be TRBD1 (5 bases). The CDR3 is 17 residues long. V lost 3 bases to trimming and J lost 5 bases, with 23 bases between them. Germline values: CDR1 SGHNT, CDR2 YYREEE (reference sequence). CDR3 DNA: TGTGCCAGCAGCTATGGGGGGGTTCGACAGATAAATACTGAAGCTTTCTTT. It translates to CASSYGGVRQINTEAFF.

This sequence joins TRBV5-6 and TRBJ1-5; 7 bases fit TRBD1. Germline V gives CDR1 SGHDT, CDR2 YYEEEE. The J segment lost 3 bases and the V segment lost 4 bases, leaving 4 bases of the junction unmatched. This CDR3 has 14 residues. The CDR3 is CASSPQGVNQPQHF. As DNA, the CDR3 is TGTGCCAGCAGCCCGCAGGGGGTCAATCAGCCCCAGCATTTT.

This clone was counted between two and nine times. The chain employs TRBV2 and TRBJ1-5; TRBD1 agrees at 7 bases. The CDR3 runs to 13 residues. V shed 6 bases, J shed 6 bases, and the junction held 5 bases outside the gene matches. The V gene's germline CDR1 is SNHLY and CDR2 FYNNEI. The CDR3 loop is CASRTGPSQPQHF. CDR3 bases: TGTGCCAGCAGGACAGGGCCTAGTCAGCCCCAGCATTTT.

About this clone itself: Distinct nucleotide sequences in the sample also encode this CDR3. J is TRBJ1-1 and V is TRBV18; TRBD1 matches at 9 bases. With V trimmed by 4 bases and J by 4 bases, 1 base remained unmatched. The CDR3 sequence is 13 residues long. The germline gives CDR1 KGHSH, CDR2 LQKENI. The CDR3 is CASSQTGGTEAFF. The CDR3 DNA is TGTGCCAGCTCACAGACAGGGGGCACTGAAGCTTTCTTT.

V is TRBV5-1 and J is TRBJ1-4; D unclear. The germline V gene encodes CDR1 SGHRS and CDR2 YFSETQ. CDR3 size: 14 residues. V was clipped by 2 bases and J by 1 base, with 6 bases between them. The CDR3 DNA sequence: TGCGCCAGCAGCTTTGGAGGAACTAATGAAAAACTGTTTTTT. This encodes CASSFGGTNEKLFF. Full variable domain (remainder filled in from reference TRBV5-1 and TRBJ1-4): KAGVTQTPRYLIKTRGQQVTLSCSPISGHRSVSWYQQTPGQGLQFLFEYFSETQRNKGNFPGRFSGRQFSNSRSEMNVSTLELGDSALYLCASSFGGTNEKLFFGSGTQLSVL.

The chain uses TRBV7-9 and TRBJ1-1; D possibly corresponds to TRBD1 (6 bases). Trimming stripped 3 bases from V and 0 bases from J, with 8 bases between. The CDR3 loop spans 14 amino acids. Per the germline V gene, CDR1 is SEHNR and CDR2 is FQNEAQ (reference sequence). In DNA form, the CDR3 reads TGTGCCAGCAGCTTCGACAGGTTGAACACTGAAGCTTTCTTT. Its translation is CASSFDRLNTEAFF.

CDR3 bases: TGTGCCAGCAGAGGGGCTGGCAGGGTCACTGAAGCTTTCTTT. It translates to CASRGAGRVTEAFF. V is TRBV6-5 and J is TRBJ1-1; tentatively, D is TRBD1 (5 bases). Germline assignment: CDR1 MNHEY and CDR2 SVGAGI. The V and J ends lost 6 bases and 4 bases respectively, with 15 bases between them. This CDR3 is built from 14 residues.

This sequence joins TRBV13 and TRBJ1-6; D not certain. The germline V gene has CDR1 PRHDT and CDR2 FYEKMQ (reference sequence). The CDR3 contains 14 residues. The germline V and J ends were trimmed by 1 base and 7 bases, with 8 bases remaining between them. CDR3 DNA: TGTGCCAGCAGCTTAGCGGAGCTCAATTCACCCCTCCACTTT. Residues: CASSLAELNSPLHF.

V usage is TRBV11-2 and J usage is TRBJ2-7, with 10 bases aligning to TRBD1. CDR3 size: 15 residues. V lost 5 bases and J lost 9; bases outside the gene matches: 13. CDR1 SGHAT and CDR2 FQNNGV come from the germline V gene. Here the CDR3 reads CASSTDRGGSGRQYV. CDR3 nucleotide sequence: TGTGCCAGCAGCACGGACAGGGGGGGTTCAGGTAGGCAGTACGTC.

The gene calls are TRBV5-6 and TRBJ2-7; D possibly corresponds to TRBD1 (6 bases). CDR1 and CDR2 from the germline V gene are SGHDT and YYEEEE. This CDR3 is 13 amino acids long. Trimming shortened V by 0 bases and J by 5 bases, and 9 bases separated the two germline ends. The CDR3 nucleotides read TGTGCCAGCAGCTTGGAGGACAGACACGAGCAGTACTTC. This translates into CASSLEDRHEQYF.

The V and J genes are TRBV10-3 and TRBJ2-7, with 7 bases fitting TRBD1. CDR3 length equals 13 residues. CDR1 and CDR2 (germline): ENHRY, SYGVKD. The V gene end was trimmed by 4 bases and the J gene end by 3 bases; junction bases not matched to a gene: 3. The CDR3 loop is CAISGDSYYEQYF. Written as DNA, the CDR3 is TGTGCCATCAGTGGGGACAGTTACTACGAGCAGTACTTC.

This chain connects TRBV21-1 to TRBJ1-1; the listed D gene, TRBD1, was not tested against the DNA. TRBV21-1 is recorded as a pseudogene. The CDR3 length is 12 residues. As DNA, the CDR3 is TGTGCCAGCACCCAAAACGTGGGGCAACCTTTCTTT. Residues: CASTQNVGQPFF.

This chain links TRBV19 with TRBJ1-1; no clear D gene. Trimming took off 6 bases at V and 4 bases at J, with 15 bases between the two ends. The CDR3 totals 14 residues. CDR1 is LNHDA, CDR2 SQIVND, per germline (reference sequence). The CDR3 sequence: CASRAGRIITEAFF. The CDR3 region has the DNA TGTGCCAGTAGGGCGGGTAGAATTATCACTGAAGCTTTCTTT.

CDR3 region: CASSAGGVGNTIYF. The DNA for the CDR3 is TGTGCCAGCAGCGCCGGGGGAGTTGGAAACACCATATATTTT. The chain recombines TRBV9 with TRBJ1-3; tentative D call: TRBD1 (5 bases). CDR1 is SGDLS, CDR2 YYNGEE, per germline. The CDR3 is 14 amino acids. V was trimmed by 3 bases and J by 3 bases, leaving 10 bases between them.

The chain employs TRBV6-5 and TRBJ1-5; no reliable D call. Germline V gene sequence: CDR1 MNHEY, CDR2 SVGAGI. The CDR3 totals 14 residues. Trimming cost V 4 bases and J 7 bases, with 14 bases left between them. The CDR3 region has the DNA TGTGCCAGCAGTTCTCAGGCAGGTGGGCAGCCCCAGCATTTT. It codes for CASSSQAGGQPQHF.

This clone was observed a single time. The rearrangement joins TRBV3-1 (or the pseudogene TRBV3-2) to TRBJ1-2; unclear D gene. Germline CDR1 LGHDT, CDR2 YNNKEL (reference sequence). Trimming pared 0 bases from V and 8 bases from J, leaving 13 bases between. This CDR3 has 14 residues. The DNA of the CDR3 is TGTGCCAGCAGCCAAGAATCGGGTTCGGTGGGCTACACCTTC. Translated: CASSQESGSVGYTF.

The chain couples TRBV9 to TRBJ2-1; TRBD2 matches 7 bases. The V gene's germline CDR1 is SGDLS and CDR2 YYNGEE. V was pared by 4 bases and J by 0 bases, with 4 bases of the junction left unmatched. This CDR3 spans 15 amino acids. This chain's CDR3 is CASSLRGNSYNEQFF. The CDR3 nucleotides read TGTGCCAGCAGCTTGCGGGGGAACTCCTACAATGAGCAGTTCTTC.

The chain is built from TRBV27 and TRBJ1-2; TRBD1 agrees at 7 bases. V was pared by 6 bases and J by 2 bases, with 18 bases of the junction left unmatched. The CDR3 has 18 residues. Germline CDR1 is MNHEY and CDR2 is SMNVEV (reference sequence). The CDR3 region is CASSHFRVPLDRNYGYTF. DNA for the CDR3: TGTGCCAGCAGCCACTTTCGGGTCCCGCTGGACAGGAACTATGGCTACACCTTC.

The CDR3 region has the DNA TGTGCCTGGAGTCGGTACTCTGGAAACACCATATATTTT. It translates to CAWSRYSGNTIYF. This chain links TRBV30 with TRBJ1-3; D ambiguous. CDR3 length: 13 amino acids. Germline V gene sequence: CDR1 GTSNPN, CDR2 SVGIG (reference sequence). V lost 2 bases and J 0 bases, leaving 5 bases between the germline ends.

This chain uses TRBV6-5 with TRBJ1-5; D gene unclear. The V gene lost 2 bases and the J gene lost 4 bases, with 12 bases spanning the gap. The CDR3 loop spans 15 amino acids. Germline CDR1 MNHEY, CDR2 SVGAGI. The CDR3 here is CASSYVRDSNQPQHF. CDR3 in DNA: TGTGCCAGCAGTTACGTGAGGGATTCTAATCAGCCCCAGCATTTT.

V is TRBV28 and J is TRBJ1-2; perhaps TRBD1 as D (5 bases). This CDR3 has 13 amino acids. V shed 5 bases and J shed 4 bases, with 11 bases lying between them. Germline V gene sequence: CDR1 MDHEN, CDR2 SYDVKM. CDR3 nucleotides: TGTGCCAGCAGTACCCAGGGCTTCTATGGCTACACCTTC. Translating gives CASSTQGFYGYTF.

The chain is built from TRBV20-1 and TRBJ1-2, with 7 bases that match TRBD1. CDR1 is DFQATT and CDR2 is SNEGSKA in the germline V gene (reference sequence). This CDR3 has 13 residues. The V segment lost 3 bases and the J segment 8 bases; nucleotides outside the gene matches: 9. The CDR3 reads CSASRDSRAGYTF. DNA for the CDR3: TGCAGTGCTAGTAGGGACAGCCGAGCCGGCTACACCTTC.

This clone was observed a single time. The rearrangement joins TRBV5-1 to TRBJ2-2; 12 bases align to TRBD1. The CDR3 contains 23 residues. V was pared by 0 bases and J by 4 bases, with 22 bases of the junction left unmatched. Looked up from germline, CDR1 is SGHRS and CDR2 is YFSETQ. The CDR3 region has the DNA TGCGCCAGCAGCTTGGTGCCATTCCCCTGGGGGACAGGGGGCGAAAGGAGCACCGGGGAGCTGTTTTTT. It is translated as CASSLVPFPWGTGGERSTGELFF.

In its sample, this clone was seen once. The chain recombines TRBV9 with TRBJ1-1; D not resolved. CDR1 is SGDLS and CDR2 is YYNGEE in the germline V gene. The CDR3 extends over 13 amino acids. Deletions cut 4 bases from V and 1 base from J, with 8 bases between. The DNA of the CDR3 is TGTGCCAGCAGCCTAGACGGGAACACTGAAGCTTTCTTT. As protein: CASSLDGNTEAFF.